This record concerns one T cell receptor beta chain sequence. As processed by the authors: Amplified reference gene primers provided the basis for estimating nucleated cell counts. Profiled with immunoSEQ multiplex PCR; TCRdb holds only in-frame clones, not every one. From that table come the V and J calls and clone size; the DNA was used to work out D and trimming. The sample includes roughly 70,000 clones, roughly 80% of them seen just once. This sample is part of a study of blood T cell repertoires in COVID-19. In the study overall: Donors in the United States, Italy and Spain gave samples during acute or convalescent COVID-19. In each case, the material was cDNA or gDNA derived from T cells, B-cell-depleted T cells, or PBMCs.

The receptor was derived from a woman aged 80 or over with active or convalescent COVID-19. The sample consisted of peripheral blood.

CDR3 bases: TGCAGTGCTCCCAGCGGAATTGAGCAGTTCTTC. Its translation is CSAPSGIEQFF. The J gene is TRBJ2-1, the V gene TRBV20-1, with D tentatively TRBD2 (5 bases). Deletions cut 5 bases from V and 9 bases from J, with 11 bases between. This CDR3 region has 11 residues. Germline V CDR1 and CDR2: DFQATT, SNEGSKA (reference sequence).